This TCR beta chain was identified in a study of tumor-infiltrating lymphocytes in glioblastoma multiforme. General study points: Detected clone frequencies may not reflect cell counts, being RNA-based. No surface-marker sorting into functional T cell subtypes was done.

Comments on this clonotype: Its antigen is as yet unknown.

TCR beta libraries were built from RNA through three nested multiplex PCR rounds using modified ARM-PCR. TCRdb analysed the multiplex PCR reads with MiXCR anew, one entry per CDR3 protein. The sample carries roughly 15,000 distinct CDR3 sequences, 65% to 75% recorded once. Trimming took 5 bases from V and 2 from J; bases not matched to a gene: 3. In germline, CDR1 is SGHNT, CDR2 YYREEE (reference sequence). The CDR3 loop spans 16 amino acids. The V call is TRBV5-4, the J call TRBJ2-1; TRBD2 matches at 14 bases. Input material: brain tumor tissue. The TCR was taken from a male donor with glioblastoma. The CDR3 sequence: CASRGTSGGAYNEQFF. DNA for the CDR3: TGTGCCAGCAGGGGGACTAGCGGGGGAGCCTACAATGAGCAGTTCTTC. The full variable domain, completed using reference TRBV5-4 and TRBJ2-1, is ETGVTQSPTHLIKTRGQQVTLRCSSQSGHNTVSWYQQALGQGPQFIFQYYREEENGRGNFPPRFSGLQFPNYSSELNVNALELDDSALYLCASRGTSGGAYNEQFFGPGTRLTVL.